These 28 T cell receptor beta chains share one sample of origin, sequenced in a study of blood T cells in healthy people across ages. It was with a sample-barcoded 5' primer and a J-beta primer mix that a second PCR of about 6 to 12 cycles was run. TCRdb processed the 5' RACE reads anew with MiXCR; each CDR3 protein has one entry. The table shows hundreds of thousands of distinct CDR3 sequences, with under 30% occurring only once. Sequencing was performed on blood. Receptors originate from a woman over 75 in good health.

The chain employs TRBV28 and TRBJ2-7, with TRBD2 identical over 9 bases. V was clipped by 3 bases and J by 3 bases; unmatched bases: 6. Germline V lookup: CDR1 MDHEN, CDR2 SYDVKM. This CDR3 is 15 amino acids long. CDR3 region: CASSLASGVIYEQYF. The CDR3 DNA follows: TGTGCCAGCAGTTTGGCTAGCGGGGTGATCTACGAGCAGTACTTC. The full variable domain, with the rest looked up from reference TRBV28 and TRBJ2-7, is DVKVTQSSRYLVKRTGEKVFLECVQDMDHENMFWYRQDPGLGLRLIYFSYDVKMKEKGDIPEGYSVSREKKERFSLILESASTNQTSMYLCASSLASGVIYEQYFGPGTRLTVT.

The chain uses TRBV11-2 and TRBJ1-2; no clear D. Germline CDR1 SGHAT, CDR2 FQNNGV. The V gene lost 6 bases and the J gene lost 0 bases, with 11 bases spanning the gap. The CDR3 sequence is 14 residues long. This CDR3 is CASSYGAANYGYTF. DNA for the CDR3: TGTGCCAGCAGTTACGGTGCAGCTAACTATGGCTACACCTTC.

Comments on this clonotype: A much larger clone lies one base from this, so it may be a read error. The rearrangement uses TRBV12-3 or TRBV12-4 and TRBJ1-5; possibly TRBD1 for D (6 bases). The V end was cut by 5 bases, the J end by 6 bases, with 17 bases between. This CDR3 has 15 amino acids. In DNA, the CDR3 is TGTGCCAGCAGTCTTCAAGGGGGAAACAGTCAGCCCCAGCATTTT. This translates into CASSLQGGNSQPQHF.

In DNA form, the CDR3 reads TGTGCCAGCAGCTTGGTAGGGGGTGGCATTCAGTACTTC. Its protein product is CASSLVGGGIQYF. The chain is built from TRBV7-2 and TRBJ2-4, with D perhaps matching TRBD1 (6 bases). From germline, CDR1 is SGHTA and CDR2 FQGNSA. V was cut by 3 bases and J by 9 bases, with 12 bases left in between. The CDR3 extends over 13 amino acids.

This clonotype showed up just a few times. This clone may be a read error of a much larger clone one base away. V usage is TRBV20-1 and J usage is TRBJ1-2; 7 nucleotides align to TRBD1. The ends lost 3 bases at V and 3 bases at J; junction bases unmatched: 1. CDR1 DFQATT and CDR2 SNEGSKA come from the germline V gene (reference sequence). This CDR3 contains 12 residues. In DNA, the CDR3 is TGCAGTGCTAGTCAGGGGGACTATGGCTACACCTTC. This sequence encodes CSASQGDYGYTF.

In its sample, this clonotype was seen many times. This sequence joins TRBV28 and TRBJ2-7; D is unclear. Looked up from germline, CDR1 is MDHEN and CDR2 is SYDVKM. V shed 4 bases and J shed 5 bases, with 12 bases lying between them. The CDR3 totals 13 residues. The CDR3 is CASSSPLGNEQYF. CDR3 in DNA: TGTGCCAGCAGTTCTCCGTTGGGTAACGAGCAGTACTTC.

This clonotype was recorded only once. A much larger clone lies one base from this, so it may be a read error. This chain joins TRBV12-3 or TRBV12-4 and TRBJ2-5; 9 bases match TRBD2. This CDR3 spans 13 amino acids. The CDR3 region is CASSSPSGEIQYF. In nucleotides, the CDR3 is TGTGCCAGCAGTTCACCTAGCGGGGAGATCCAGTACTTC.

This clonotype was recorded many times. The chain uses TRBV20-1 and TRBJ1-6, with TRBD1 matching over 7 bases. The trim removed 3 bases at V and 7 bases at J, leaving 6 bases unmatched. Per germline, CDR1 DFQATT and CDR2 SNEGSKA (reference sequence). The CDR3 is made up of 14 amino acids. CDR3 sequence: CSARTGMSNSPLHF. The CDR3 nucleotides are TGCAGTGCTAGGACAGGGATGTCGAATTCACCCCTCCACTTT.

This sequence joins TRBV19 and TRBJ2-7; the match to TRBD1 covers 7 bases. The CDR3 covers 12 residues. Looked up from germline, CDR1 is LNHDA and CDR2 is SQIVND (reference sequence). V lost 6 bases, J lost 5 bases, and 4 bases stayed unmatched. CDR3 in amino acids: CASRQQGHEQYF. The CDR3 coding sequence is TGTGCCAGTAGACAACAGGGGCACGAGCAGTACTTC.

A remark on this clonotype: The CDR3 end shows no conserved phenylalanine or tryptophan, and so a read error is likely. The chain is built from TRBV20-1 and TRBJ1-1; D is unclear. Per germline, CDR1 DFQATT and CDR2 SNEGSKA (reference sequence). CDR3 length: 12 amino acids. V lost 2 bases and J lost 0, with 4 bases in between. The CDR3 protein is CSARQMNTEAFV. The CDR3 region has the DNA TGCAGTGCTAGACAGATGAACACTGAAGCTTTCGTT.

CDR3 nucleotides: TGCAGCGTTGGGTCGGGGGGTGCTGGGGCCAACGTCCTGACTTTC. It translates to CSVGSGGAGANVLTF. The chain links TRBV29-1 to TRBJ2-6; 7 bases are a match to TRBD2. Germline CDR1 SQVTM, CDR2 ANQGSEA. The CDR3 has 15 amino acids. The trim removed 4 bases at V and 2 bases at J, leaving 5 bases unmatched.

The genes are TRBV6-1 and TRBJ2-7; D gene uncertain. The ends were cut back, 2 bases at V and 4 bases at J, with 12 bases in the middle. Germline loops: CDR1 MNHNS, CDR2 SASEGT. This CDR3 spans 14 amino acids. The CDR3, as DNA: TGTGCCAGCAGTGAACCGGGCCTAGGGTACGAGCAGTACTTC. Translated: CASSEPGLGYEQYF.

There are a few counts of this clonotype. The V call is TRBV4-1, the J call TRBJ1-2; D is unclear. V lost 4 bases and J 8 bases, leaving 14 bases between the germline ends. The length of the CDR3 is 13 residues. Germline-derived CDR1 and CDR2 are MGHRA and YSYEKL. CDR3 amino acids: CASSLFLGGGYTF. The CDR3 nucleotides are TGCGCCAGCAGCCTCTTTTTGGGTGGCGGCTACACCTTC.

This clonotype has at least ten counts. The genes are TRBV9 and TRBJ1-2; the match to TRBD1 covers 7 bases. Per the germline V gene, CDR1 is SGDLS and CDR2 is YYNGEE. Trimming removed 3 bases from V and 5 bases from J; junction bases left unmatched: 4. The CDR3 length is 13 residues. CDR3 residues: CASSARDRYGYTF. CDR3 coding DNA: TGTGCCAGCAGCGCAAGGGACAGATATGGCTACACCTTC.

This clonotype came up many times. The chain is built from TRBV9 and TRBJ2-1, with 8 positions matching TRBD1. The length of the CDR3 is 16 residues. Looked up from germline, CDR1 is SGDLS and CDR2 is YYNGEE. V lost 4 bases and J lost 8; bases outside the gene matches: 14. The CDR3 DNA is TGTGCCAGCAGCTCGAGGGCCGCAGGGGGCGCGTATGAGCAGTTCTTC. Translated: CASSSRAAGGAYEQFF. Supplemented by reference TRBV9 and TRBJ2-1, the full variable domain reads DSGVTQTPKHLITATGQRVTLRCSPRSGDLSVYWYQQSLDQGLQFLIQYYNGEERAKGNILERFSAQQFPDLHSELNLSSLELGDSALYFCASSSRAAGGAYEQFFGPGTRLTVL.

CDR3 in amino acids: CASRYAGTGGFTEAFF. Written as DNA, the CDR3 is TGCGCCAGCAGATACGCCGGGACAGGGGGATTCACTGAAGCTTTCTTT. The rearrangement uses TRBV4-1 and TRBJ1-1, with 11 bases that match TRBD1. The germline gives CDR1 MGHRA, CDR2 YSYEKL. V was clipped by 6 bases and J by 4 bases; unmatched bases: 10. The CDR3 covers 16 residues.

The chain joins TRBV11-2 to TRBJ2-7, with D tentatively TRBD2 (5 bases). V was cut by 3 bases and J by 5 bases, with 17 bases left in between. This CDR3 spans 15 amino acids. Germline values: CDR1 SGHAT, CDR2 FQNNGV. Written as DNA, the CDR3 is TGTGCCAGCAGCTTTTTTAACGGGGAACCTCACGAGCAGTACTTC. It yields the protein CASSFFNGEPHEQYF.

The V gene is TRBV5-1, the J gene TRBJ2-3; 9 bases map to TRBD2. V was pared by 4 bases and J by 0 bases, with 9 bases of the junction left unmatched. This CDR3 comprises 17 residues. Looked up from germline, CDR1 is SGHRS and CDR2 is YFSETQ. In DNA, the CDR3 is TGCGCCAGCAGCCCCCCGTCTCTAGCGGGGAGCACAGATACGCAGTATTTT. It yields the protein CASSPPSLAGSTDTQYF.

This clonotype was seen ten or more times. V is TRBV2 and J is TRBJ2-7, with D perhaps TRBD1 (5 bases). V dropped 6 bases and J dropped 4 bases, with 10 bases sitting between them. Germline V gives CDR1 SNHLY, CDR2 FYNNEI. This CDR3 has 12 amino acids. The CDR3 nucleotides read TGTGCCAGCAGCCCCAGGGATTACGAGCAGTACTTC. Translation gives CASSPRDYEQYF.

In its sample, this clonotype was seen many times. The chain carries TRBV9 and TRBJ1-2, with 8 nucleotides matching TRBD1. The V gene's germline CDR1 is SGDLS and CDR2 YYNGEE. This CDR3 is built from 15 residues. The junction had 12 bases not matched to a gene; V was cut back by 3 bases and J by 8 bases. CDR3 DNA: TGTGCCAGCAGCGCCTTCGGACAGGGATTGGGAGGCTACACCTTC. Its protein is CASSAFGQGLGGYTF.

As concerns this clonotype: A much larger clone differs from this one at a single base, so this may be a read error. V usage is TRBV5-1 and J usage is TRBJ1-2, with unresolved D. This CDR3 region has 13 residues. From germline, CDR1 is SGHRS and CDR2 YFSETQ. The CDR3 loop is CVSSLVRDYGYTF. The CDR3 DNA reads TGCGTCAGCAGCTTGGTTAGGGACTATGGCTACACCTTC.

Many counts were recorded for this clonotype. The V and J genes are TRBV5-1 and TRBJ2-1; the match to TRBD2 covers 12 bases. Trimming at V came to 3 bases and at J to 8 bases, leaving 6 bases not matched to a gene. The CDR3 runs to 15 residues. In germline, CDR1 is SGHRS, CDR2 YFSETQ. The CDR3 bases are TGCGCCAGCAGCTCTAGCGGGGGGGCGGGCGATGAGCAGTTCTTC. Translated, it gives CASSSSGGAGDEQFF.

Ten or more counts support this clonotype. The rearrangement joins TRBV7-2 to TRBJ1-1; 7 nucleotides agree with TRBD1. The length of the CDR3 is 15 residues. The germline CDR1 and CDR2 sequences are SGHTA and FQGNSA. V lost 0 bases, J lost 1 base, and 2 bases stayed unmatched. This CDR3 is CASSLAPGGNTEAFF. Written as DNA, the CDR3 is TGTGCCAGCAGCTTAGCGCCAGGGGGGAACACTGAAGCTTTCTTT.

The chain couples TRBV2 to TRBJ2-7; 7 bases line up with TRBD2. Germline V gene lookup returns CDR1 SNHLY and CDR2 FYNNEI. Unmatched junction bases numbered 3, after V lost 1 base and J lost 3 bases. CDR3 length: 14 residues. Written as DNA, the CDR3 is TGTGCCAGCAGTGAAGTTGGGGGGGGCTACGAGCAGTACTTC. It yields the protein CASSEVGGGYEQYF. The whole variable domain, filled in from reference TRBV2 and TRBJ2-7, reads EPEVTQTPSHQVTQMGQEVILRCVPISNHLYFYWYRQILGQKVEFLVSFYNNEISEKSEIFDDQFSVERPDGSNFTLKIRSTKLEDSAMYFCASSEVGGGYEQYFGPGTRLTVT.

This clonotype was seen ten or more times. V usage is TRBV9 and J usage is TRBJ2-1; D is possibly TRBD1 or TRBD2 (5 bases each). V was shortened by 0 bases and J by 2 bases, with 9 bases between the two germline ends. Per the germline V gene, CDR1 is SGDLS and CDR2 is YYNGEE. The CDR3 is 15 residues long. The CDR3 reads CASSVDGAAYNEQFF. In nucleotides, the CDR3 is TGTGCCAGCAGCGTAGACGGGGCAGCCTACAATGAGCAGTTCTTC.

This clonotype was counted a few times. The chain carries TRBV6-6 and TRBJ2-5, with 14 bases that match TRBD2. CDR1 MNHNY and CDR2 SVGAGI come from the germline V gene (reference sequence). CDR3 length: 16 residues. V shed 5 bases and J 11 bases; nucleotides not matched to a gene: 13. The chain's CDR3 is CASSRRLAGGPGEQYF. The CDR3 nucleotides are TGTGCCAGCAGTCGCCGACTAGCGGGGGGGCCGGGTGAGCAGTACTTC.

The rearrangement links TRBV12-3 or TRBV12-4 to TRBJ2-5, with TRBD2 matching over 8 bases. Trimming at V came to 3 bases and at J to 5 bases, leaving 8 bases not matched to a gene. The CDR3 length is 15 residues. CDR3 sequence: CASSLSRGGRETQYF. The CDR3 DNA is TGTGCCAGCAGTTTGAGTCGGGGGGGACGCGAGACCCAGTACTTC.

The CDR3 region is CSASSGASGNEQFF. CDR3 nucleotides: TGCAGTGCTAGCTCGGGAGCTAGCGGCAATGAGCAGTTCTTC. The chain couples TRBV20-1 to TRBJ2-1; 7 bases match TRBD2. The CDR3 extends over 14 amino acids. Germline lookup yields CDR1 DFQATT and CDR2 SNEGSKA (reference sequence). V gave up 3 bases and J gave up 6 bases; unmatched junction bases: 8.